This T cell receptor beta chain was identified in a study of cytomegalovirus exposure and HLA in healthy donors. Germline V gene sequence: CDR1 ENHRY, CDR2 SYGVKD. The CDR3 is 13 amino acids. All the people who gave samples were healthy bone marrow donors. The PCR had 60 Vbeta and 13 Jbeta primers. The table came from immunoSEQ multiplex PCR; TCRdb's copy has only in-frame clones and leaves some out. The sample records around 170,000 clones, around four fifths being singletons. With respect to this clone: The junction and the germline gene differ at one end; a read error may be behind it. Other DNA sequences in this sample translate to the same CDR3.

Sequenced material: PBMCs. The receptor was isolated from a woman aged 45-60 years in good health and CMV-seropositive. This sequence joins TRBV10-3 and TRBJ1-5; D is perhaps TRBD1 (5 bases). In nucleotides, the CDR3 is TGTGCCATGTCCGGGGGTAGCAACCAGCCCCAGCATTTT. Its translation is CAMSGGSNQPQHF.